This entry is about one TCR beta chain. What it recognizes is unknown. These data belong to a study of T cell repertoires in cytomegalovirus infection. Germline-derived CDR1 and CDR2 are LNHNV and YYDKDF (reference sequence). This CDR3 contains 15 residues. V lost 5 bases, J lost 2 bases, and 6 bases stayed unmatched. TCRdb itself ran the reads through MiXCR, one entry per CDR3 protein. The sample consists of around 490,000 distinct CDR3 sequences, approximately 26% of them appearing once. The study's findings and limits: Adding up the frequency of public TCR beta families identified people who carried CMV plus the relevant HLA.

The chain joins TRBV15 to TRBJ1-1, with TRBD1 matching 9 bases. This TCR came from a human donor in good health (CMV status not recorded). Some clones in this sample may be carry-over from other donors' samples. Source material: PBMCs. The DNA for the CDR3 is TGTGCCACCAGCGGCCTGGGACAGGGCAACACTGAAGCTTTCTTT. Translating it yields CATSGLGQGNTEAFF.